A selection of T cell receptor beta chains follows, all from one sample in a study of shared clonotypes between healthy human individuals. The protocol was immunoSEQ multiplex PCR, while the TCRdb copy is restricted to in-frame clones and leaves out a portion. This table holds over a million clones, roughly 80% found once. Sequenced material: memory CD4+ T cells sorted from blood. These receptors came from a man between 18 and 29 years old in good health. Both conserved end residues are part of each CDR3. D genes are given only for firm matches. Not every row has a clone size; where given, it reads once, few, many or a size class.

J	size	V	D	CDR3	DNA
TRBJ1-3	NA	TRBV2	NA	CASRKFSQSQGNTIYF	TGTGCCAGCAGGAAATTTTCTCAATCACAAGGAAACACCATATATTTT
TRBJ1-1	NA	TRBV7-9	NA	CASSLEAQGRAFF	TGTGCCAGCAGCTTAGAAGCCCAGGGGCGAGCTTTCTTT
TRBJ2-3	NA	TRBV7-2	NA	CASSPSAFAFSQYF	TGTGCCAGCAGCCCCAGCGCCTTTGCTTTTTCGCAGTATTTT
TRBJ2-5	NA	TRBV30	NA	CAWSQETQYF	TGTGCCTGGAGTCAGGAGACCCAGTACTTC
TRBJ1-1	NA	TRBV7-9	TRBD1	CASSSGDRGGTEAFF	TGTGCCAGCAGCTCCGGGGACAGGGGAGGAACTGAAGCTTTCTTT
TRBJ2-7	once	TRBV6-6	NA	CASSPGPNYEQYF	TGTGCCAGCAGTCCGGGACCGAACTACGAGCAGTACTTC
TRBJ2-5	NA	TRBV11-3	NA	CASSEGIQGGETQYF	TGTGCCAGCAGCGAAGGGATCCAGGGAGGAGAGACCCAGTACTTC
TRBJ1-3	NA	TRBV2	NA	CATMGGFGNTIYF	TGTGCCACCATGGGGGGATTTGGAAACACCATATATTTT
TRBJ2-5	NA	TRBV5-1	NA	CASSHNLIAKHPETQYF	TGCGCCAGCAGCCACAATTTGATAGCTAAACACCCAGAGACCCAGTACTTC
TRBJ2-1	NA	TRBV6-5	TRBD1	CASSYGDRGRNEQFF	TGTGCCAGCAGTTACGGGGACAGGGGTCGCAATGAGCAGTTCTTC